These 19 T cell receptor beta chains share one sample of origin, sequenced in a study of CD8 T cells in ankylosing spondylitis. One entry per CDR3 protein results from TCRdb running MiXCR on the 5' RACE reads. The table records around 130,000 distinct CDR3 sequences, about a tenth of them present only once. Sample: blood, either unsorted or a sorted T cell fraction (not recorded which). Receptors originate from a male donor with ankylosing spondylitis or in good health (not recorded which).

This clonotype was seen many times. The J gene is TRBJ2-2, the V gene TRBV12-3 or TRBV12-4; D remains ambiguous. V was pared by 7 bases and J by 0 bases, with 6 bases between. The CDR3 contains 13 residues. The CDR3 loop reads CASKVANTGELFF. CDR3 nucleotides: TGTGCCAGCAAAGTTGCGAACACCGGGGAGCTGTTTTTT.

This clonotype was seen repeatedly, ten times or more. This chain connects TRBV7-8 to TRBJ2-3, with 9 bases fitting TRBD2. The length of the CDR3 is 17 residues. Losses at the gene ends were 2 bases for V and 2 bases for J; bases not matched to a gene: 8. Looked up from germline, CDR1 is SGHVS and CDR2 is FQNEAQ. The CDR3 loop is CASSLYVRTSATDTQYF. The DNA for the CDR3 is TGTGCCAGCAGCTTATACGTCAGGACTAGCGCCACAGATACGCAGTATTTT.

This clonotype occurred many times. The J gene is TRBJ2-1, the V gene TRBV5-1; 13 bases map to TRBD2. With V trimmed by 3 bases and J by 4 bases, 4 bases remained unmatched. The CDR3 is 16 amino acids. CDR1 is SGHRS and CDR2 is YFSETQ in the germline V gene. The CDR3 is CASSSMGLAGYNEQFF. The CDR3 DNA follows: TGCGCCAGCAGCTCAATGGGACTAGCGGGATACAATGAGCAGTTCTTC.

In its sample, this clonotype was seen a few times. The gene calls are TRBV5-1 and TRBJ1-4, with D possibly matching TRBD1 (6 bases). V was shortened by 1 base and J by 8 bases, with 6 bases between the two germline ends. This CDR3 comprises 12 residues. Germline lookup yields CDR1 SGHRS and CDR2 YFSETQ. Written as DNA, the CDR3 is TGCGCCAGCAGCTTGCAGGGGGAAAAACTGTTTTTT. Translating gives CASSLQGEKLFF.

This rearrangement joins TRBV5-1 to TRBJ2-1, with D uncertain. The CDR3 is 11 residues long. V was shortened by 1 base and J by 10 bases, with 6 bases between the two germline ends. The V gene's germline CDR1 is SGHRS and CDR2 YFSETQ. The CDR3 is CASSLMLEQFF. The CDR3, as DNA: TGCGCCAGCAGCTTGATGCTAGAGCAGTTCTTC.

Turning to this clonotype: This clone may be a read error of a much larger clone one base away. The rearrangement uses TRBV6-1 and TRBJ2-2; TRBD2 is a possible D gene (5 bases). The CDR3 contains 13 residues. Germline lookup yields CDR1 MNHNS and CDR2 SASEGT. The CDR3: CPSSRDVGGELFF. In nucleotides, the CDR3 is TGTCCCAGCAGTCGGGATGTGGGCGGGGAGCTGTTTTTT.

The chain recombines TRBV5-1 with TRBJ2-1; no definite D call. CDR1 SGHRS and CDR2 YFSETQ come from the germline V gene. Trimming removed 4 bases at V and 2 bases at J, with 10 bases between. This CDR3 spans 14 amino acids. CDR3 residues: CASSEGSPYNEQFF. Written as DNA, the CDR3 is TGCGCCAGCAGCGAAGGTAGCCCCTACAATGAGCAGTTCTTC.

This clonotype came up a few times. The gene calls are TRBV4-2 and TRBJ2-1, with 14 bases aligning to TRBD2. The ends lost 4 bases at V and 0 bases at J; junction bases unmatched: 2. Germline values: CDR1 LGHNA, CDR2 YNFKEQ. CDR3 size: 17 residues. The CDR3 region has the DNA TGTGCCAGCAGCCGACTAGCGGGAGGGGACTCCTACAATGAGCAGTTCTTC. Its translation: CASSRLAGGDSYNEQFF.

Many counts were recorded for this clonotype. The chain recombines TRBV5-1 with TRBJ2-3; 7 bases agree with TRBD2. Germline CDR1 is SGHRS and CDR2 is YFSETQ. V was pared by 0 bases and J by 3 bases, with 7 bases of the junction left unmatched. There are 16 residues in the CDR3. As DNA, the CDR3 is TGCGCCAGCAGCTTGGAGGGGAGGGCCCGAACAGATACGCAGTATTTT. Translation: CASSLEGRARTDTQYF.

This clonotype was detected ten times or more. The chain is built from TRBV29-1 and TRBJ2-1; perhaps TRBD2 as D (5 bases). The CDR3 length is 15 residues. CDR1 is SQVTM, CDR2 ANQGSEA, per germline. Trimming left V 1 base short and J 2 bases short, with 12 bases between. CDR3 sequence: CSVEVVARAYNEQFF. In nucleotides, the CDR3 is TGCAGCGTTGAAGTTGTAGCGAGAGCCTACAATGAGCAGTTCTTC.

This clonotype has a count of ten or more. This chain uses TRBV6-1 with TRBJ2-1; D remains ambiguous. CDR1 and CDR2 from the germline V gene are MNHNS and SASEGT. Trimming stripped 3 bases from V and 0 bases from J, with 9 bases between. CDR3 length equals 15 residues. Here the CDR3 reads CASSEQTSSYNEQFF. Here the CDR3 DNA reads TGTGCCAGCAGTGAGCAAACGAGCTCCTACAATGAGCAGTTCTTC.

This clonotype was seen repeatedly, ten times or more. The genes are TRBV27 and TRBJ1-2; 7 bases align to TRBD1. The length of the CDR3 is 13 residues. The V gene's germline CDR1 is MNHEY and CDR2 SMNVEV (reference sequence). Trimming removed 5 bases from V and 6 bases from J; junction bases left unmatched: 6. The CDR3 coding sequence is TGTGCCAGCAGTAAACAGGGGATGGATGGCTACACCTTC. Its translation: CASSKQGMDGYTF.

This clonotype was detected a few times. The rearrangement joins TRBV12-3 or TRBV12-4 to TRBJ2-7, with TRBD2 matching 8 bases. This CDR3 region has 14 residues. V dropped 3 bases and J dropped 4; count of bases not matched to a gene: 5. CDR3 nucleotide sequence: TGTGCCAGCAGTTTCAAAGCGGGAGATTACGAGCAGTACTTC. It encodes CASSFKAGDYEQYF.

This chain links TRBV7-9 with TRBJ2-2, with D perhaps matching TRBD1 (5 bases). Germline V gene lookup returns CDR1 SEHNR and CDR2 FQNEAQ (reference sequence). The length of the CDR3 is 16 residues. V lost 5 bases and J 0 bases, leaving 13 bases between the germline ends. The CDR3 DNA reads TGTGCCAGCAGCCCCCCCAGGGTCGCGAACACCGGGGAGCTGTTTTTT. Translated, it gives CASSPPRVANTGELFF.

This clonotype was detected ten times or more. This chain connects TRBV12-3 or TRBV12-4 to TRBJ2-2; no clear D. The CDR3 spans 11 residues. Between the trimmed V and J ends, which lost 10 bases and 7 bases, there was a span of 10 bases. CDR3 DNA sequence: TGTGCCACTGGTGGGAACGGGGAGCTGTTTTTT. It specifies CATGGNGELFF.

Many counts were recorded for this clonotype. The gene calls are TRBV7-2 and TRBJ2-7, with 10 bases identical to TRBD1. Germline assignment: CDR1 SGHTA and CDR2 FQGNSA. This CDR3 comprises 16 residues. V gave up 1 base and J gave up 4 bases; unmatched junction bases: 7. The CDR3 region is CASSLGGGQGSYEQYF. The CDR3, as DNA: TGTGCCAGCAGCTTAGGAGGGGGACAGGGGAGTTACGAGCAGTACTTC.

This clonotype was counted only a few times. This chain connects TRBV5-1 to TRBJ2-5; 8 positions match TRBD2. V was pared by 0 bases and J by 5 bases, with 3 bases of the junction left unmatched. The CDR3 extends over 14 amino acids. Germline CDR1 and CDR2: SGHRS and YFSETQ. CDR3 amino acids: CASSLGPGGETQYF. The DNA for the CDR3 is TGCGCCAGCAGCTTGGGGCCGGGAGGGGAGACCCAGTACTTC. The complete variable domain, with remaining parts taken from reference TRBV5-1 and TRBJ2-5, reads KAGVTQTPRYLIKTRGQQVTLSCSPISGHRSVSWYQQTPGQGLQFLFEYFSETQRNKGNFPGRFSGRQFSNSRSEMNVSTLELGDSALYLCASSLGPGGETQYFGPGTRLLVL.

The gene calls are TRBV27 and TRBJ2-1; tentatively, D is TRBD2 (6 bases). In germline, CDR1 is MNHEY, CDR2 SMNVEV (reference sequence). The CDR3 has 18 amino acids. V was trimmed by 4 bases and J by 4 bases, leaving 23 bases between them. The CDR3 nucleotides are TGTGCCAGCAGTTACTCGGACCCCGGGACTTGGCAATACAATGAGCAGTTCTTC. Translating it yields CASSYSDPGTWQYNEQFF.

The chain's CDR3 is CSVASGGVDEQFF. The CDR3 DNA follows: TGCAGCGTCGCTAGCGGAGGGGTGGATGAGCAGTTCTTC. The chain combines TRBV29-1 with TRBJ2-1; TRBD2 aligns across 7 bases. V lost 6 bases and J lost 8; bases outside the gene matches: 10. The CDR3 loop spans 13 amino acids. Looked up from germline, CDR1 is SQVTM and CDR2 is ANQGSEA.